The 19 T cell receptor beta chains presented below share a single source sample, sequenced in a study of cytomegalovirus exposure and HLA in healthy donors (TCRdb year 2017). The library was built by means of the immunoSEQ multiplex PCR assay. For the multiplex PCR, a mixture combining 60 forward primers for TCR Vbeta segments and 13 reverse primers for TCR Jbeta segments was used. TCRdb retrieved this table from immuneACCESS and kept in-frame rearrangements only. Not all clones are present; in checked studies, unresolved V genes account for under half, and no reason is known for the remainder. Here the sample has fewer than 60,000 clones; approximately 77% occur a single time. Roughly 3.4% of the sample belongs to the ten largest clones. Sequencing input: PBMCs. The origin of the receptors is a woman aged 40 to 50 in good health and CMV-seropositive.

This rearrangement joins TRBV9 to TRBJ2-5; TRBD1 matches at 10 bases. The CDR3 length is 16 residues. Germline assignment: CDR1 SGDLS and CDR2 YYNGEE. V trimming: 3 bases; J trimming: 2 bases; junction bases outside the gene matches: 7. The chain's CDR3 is CASSAGTGESQETQYF. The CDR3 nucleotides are TGTGCCAGCAGCGCCGGGACAGGGGAATCGCAAGAGACCCAGTACTTC.

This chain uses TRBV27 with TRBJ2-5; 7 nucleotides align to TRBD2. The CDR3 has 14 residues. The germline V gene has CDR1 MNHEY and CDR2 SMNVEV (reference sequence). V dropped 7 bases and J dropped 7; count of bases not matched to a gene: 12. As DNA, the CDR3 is TGTGCCAGCAAGCGGGACGGCCATGAGTGGACCCAGTACTTC. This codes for CASKRDGHEWTQYF.

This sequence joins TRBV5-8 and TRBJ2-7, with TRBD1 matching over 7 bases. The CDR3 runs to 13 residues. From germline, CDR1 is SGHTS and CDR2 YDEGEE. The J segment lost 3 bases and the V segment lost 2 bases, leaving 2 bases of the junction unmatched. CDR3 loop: CASSFNRGYEQYF. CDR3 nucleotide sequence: TGTGCCAGCAGCTTCAACAGGGGCTACGAGCAGTACTTC.

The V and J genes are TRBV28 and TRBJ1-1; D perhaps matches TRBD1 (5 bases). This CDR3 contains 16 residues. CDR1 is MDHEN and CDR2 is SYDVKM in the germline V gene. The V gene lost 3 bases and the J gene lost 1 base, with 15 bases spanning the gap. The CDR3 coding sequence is TGTGCCAGCAGTTTTTGGAAGGACGGGGGGAACACTGAAGCTTTCTTT. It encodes CASSFWKDGGNTEAFF. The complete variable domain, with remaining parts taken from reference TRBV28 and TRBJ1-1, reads DVKVTQSSRYLVKRTGEKVFLECVQDMDHENMFWYRQDPGLGLRLIYFSYDVKMKEKGDIPEGYSVSREKKERFSLILESASTNQTSMYLCASSFWKDGGNTEAFFGQGTRLTVV.

The CDR3 region is CASSEDRVFAYNSPLHF. For the CDR3, the DNA is TGTGCCAGCAGTGAAGACAGGGTATTCGCCTATAATTCACCCCTCCACTTT. The chain employs TRBV2 and TRBJ1-6, with D tentatively TRBD1 (6 bases). V was clipped by 1 base and J by 2 bases, with 12 bases between them. The CDR3 runs 17 residues. Germline-derived CDR1 and CDR2 are SNHLY and FYNNEI.

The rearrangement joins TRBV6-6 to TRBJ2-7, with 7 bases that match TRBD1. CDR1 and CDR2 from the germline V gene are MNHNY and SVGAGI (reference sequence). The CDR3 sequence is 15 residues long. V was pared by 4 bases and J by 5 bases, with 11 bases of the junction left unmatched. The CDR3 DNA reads TGTGCCAGCAGTTCCCAGCAGGGGGAATTAAACGAGCAGTACTTC. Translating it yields CASSSQQGELNEQYF.

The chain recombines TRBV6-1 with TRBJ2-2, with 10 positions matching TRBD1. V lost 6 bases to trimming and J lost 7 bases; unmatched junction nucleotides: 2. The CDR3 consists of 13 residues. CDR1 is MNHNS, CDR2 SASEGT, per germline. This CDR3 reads CASRGQGIGELFF. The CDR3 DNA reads TGTGCCAGCAGGGGACAGGGGATCGGGGAGCTGTTTTTT.

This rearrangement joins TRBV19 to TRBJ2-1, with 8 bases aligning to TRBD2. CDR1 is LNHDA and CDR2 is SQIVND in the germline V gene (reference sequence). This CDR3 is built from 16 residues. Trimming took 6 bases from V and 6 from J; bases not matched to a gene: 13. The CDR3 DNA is TGTGCCAGTAGCCCCGGGGGGGCCATTAGAGTCAATGAGCAGTTCTTC. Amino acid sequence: CASSPGGAIRVNEQFF.

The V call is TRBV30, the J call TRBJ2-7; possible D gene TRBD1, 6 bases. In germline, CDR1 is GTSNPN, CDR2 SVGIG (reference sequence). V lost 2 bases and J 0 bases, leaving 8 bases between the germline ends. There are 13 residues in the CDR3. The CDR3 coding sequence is TGTGCCTGGAGTTGGGGGCTCTCCTACGAGCAGTACTTC. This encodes CAWSWGLSYEQYF.

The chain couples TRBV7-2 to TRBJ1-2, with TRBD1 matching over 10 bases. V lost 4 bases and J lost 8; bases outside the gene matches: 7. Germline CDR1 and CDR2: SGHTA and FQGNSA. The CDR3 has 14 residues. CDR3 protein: CASSSRQGAGGYTF. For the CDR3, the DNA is TGTGCCAGCAGCTCCAGACAGGGGGCGGGGGGCTACACCTTC.

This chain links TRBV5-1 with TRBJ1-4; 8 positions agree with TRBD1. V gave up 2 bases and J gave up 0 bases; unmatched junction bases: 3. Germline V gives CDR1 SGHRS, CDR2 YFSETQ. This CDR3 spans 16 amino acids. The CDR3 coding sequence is TGCGCCAGCAGCTTTGGGACAGGATCAACTAATGAAAAACTGTTTTTT. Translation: CASSFGTGSTNEKLFF.

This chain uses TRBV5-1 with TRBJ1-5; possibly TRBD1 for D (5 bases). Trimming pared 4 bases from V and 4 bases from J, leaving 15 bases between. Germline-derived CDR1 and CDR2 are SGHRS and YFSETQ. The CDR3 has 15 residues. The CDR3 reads CASSPGPGDNQPQHF. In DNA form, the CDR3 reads TGCGCCAGCAGCCCGGGTCCGGGGGATAATCAGCCCCAGCATTTT.

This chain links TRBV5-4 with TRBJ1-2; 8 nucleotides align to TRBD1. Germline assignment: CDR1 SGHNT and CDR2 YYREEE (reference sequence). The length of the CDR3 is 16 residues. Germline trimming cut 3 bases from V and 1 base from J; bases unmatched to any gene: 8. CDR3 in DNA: TGTGCCAGCAGCTCGAAAACAGGGGGAGGTAACTATGGCTACACCTTC. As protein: CASSSKTGGGNYGYTF.

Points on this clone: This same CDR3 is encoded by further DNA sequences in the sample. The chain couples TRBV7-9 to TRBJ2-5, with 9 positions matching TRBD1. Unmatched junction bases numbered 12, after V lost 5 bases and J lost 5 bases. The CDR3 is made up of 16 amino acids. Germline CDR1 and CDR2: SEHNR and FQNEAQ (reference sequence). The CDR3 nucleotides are TGTGCCAGCAGCCCATGGACAGGGGCTGCGGAGGAGACCCAGTACTTC. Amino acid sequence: CASSPWTGAAEETQYF.

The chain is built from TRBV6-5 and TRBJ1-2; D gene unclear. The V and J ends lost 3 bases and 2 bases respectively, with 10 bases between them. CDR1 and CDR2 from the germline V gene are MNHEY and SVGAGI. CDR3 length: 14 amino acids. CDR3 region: CASSYLSVNYGYTF. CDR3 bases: TGTGCCAGCAGTTATCTATCCGTCAACTATGGCTACACCTTC.

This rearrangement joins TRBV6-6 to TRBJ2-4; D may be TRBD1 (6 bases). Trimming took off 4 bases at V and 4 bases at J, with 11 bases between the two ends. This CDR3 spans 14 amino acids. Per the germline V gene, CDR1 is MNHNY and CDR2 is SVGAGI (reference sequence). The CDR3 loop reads CASSSGTQKNIQYF. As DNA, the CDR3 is TGTGCCAGCAGTTCAGGGACACAGAAAAACATTCAGTACTTC.

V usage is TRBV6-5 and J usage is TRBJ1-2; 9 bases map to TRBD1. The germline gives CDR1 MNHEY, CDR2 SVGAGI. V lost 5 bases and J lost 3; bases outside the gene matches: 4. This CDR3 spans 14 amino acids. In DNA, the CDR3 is TGTGCCAGCAGTCCGACAGGGGGGGACTATGGCTACACCTTC. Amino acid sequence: CASSPTGGDYGYTF.

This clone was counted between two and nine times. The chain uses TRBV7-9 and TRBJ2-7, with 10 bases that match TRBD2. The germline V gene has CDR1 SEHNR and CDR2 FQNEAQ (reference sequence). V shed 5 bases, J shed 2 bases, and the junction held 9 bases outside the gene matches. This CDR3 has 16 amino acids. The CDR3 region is CASSGDPSGGTYEQYF. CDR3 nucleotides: TGTGCCAGCAGCGGGGACCCTAGCGGGGGAACCTACGAGCAGTACTTC.

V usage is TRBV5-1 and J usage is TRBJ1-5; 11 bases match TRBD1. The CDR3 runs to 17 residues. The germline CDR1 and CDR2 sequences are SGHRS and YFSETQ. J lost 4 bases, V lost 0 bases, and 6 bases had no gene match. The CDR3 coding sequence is TGCGCCAGCAGCTTGGTCCCCGGGACAGGGGGGAATCAGCCCCAGCATTTT. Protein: CASSLVPGTGGNQPQHF.